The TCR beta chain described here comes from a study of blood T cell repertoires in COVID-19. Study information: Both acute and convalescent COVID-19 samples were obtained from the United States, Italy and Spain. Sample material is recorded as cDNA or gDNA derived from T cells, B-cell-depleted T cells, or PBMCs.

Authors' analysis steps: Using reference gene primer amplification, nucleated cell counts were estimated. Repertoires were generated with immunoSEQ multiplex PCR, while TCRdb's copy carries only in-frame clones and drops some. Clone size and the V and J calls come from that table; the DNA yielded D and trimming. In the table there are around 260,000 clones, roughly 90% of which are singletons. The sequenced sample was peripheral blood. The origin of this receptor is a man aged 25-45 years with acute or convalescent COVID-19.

The CDR3 loop reads CASSFRGQGHTGELFF. CDR3 bases: TGCGCCAGCAGCTTTCGGGGACAGGGACACACCGGGGAGCTGTTTTTT. J is TRBJ2-2 and V is TRBV5-1; 9 nucleotides line up with TRBD1. V was clipped by 2 bases and J by 3 bases; unmatched bases: 5. This CDR3 has 16 amino acids. Germline CDR1 and CDR2: SGHRS and YFSETQ.